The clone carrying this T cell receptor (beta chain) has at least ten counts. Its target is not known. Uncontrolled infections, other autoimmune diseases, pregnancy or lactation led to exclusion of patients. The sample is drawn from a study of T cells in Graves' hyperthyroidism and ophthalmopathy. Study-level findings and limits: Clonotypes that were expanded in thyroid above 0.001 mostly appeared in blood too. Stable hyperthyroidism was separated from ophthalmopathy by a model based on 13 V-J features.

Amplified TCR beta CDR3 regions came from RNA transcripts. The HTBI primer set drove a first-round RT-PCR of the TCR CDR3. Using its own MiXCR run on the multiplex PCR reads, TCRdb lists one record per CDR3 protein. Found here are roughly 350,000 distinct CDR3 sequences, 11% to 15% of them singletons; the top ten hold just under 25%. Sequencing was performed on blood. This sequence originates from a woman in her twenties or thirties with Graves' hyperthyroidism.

CDR3 sequence: CASSWGRGHSPLHF. In DNA form, the CDR3 reads TGTGCCAGCAGCTGGGGCAGGGGTCACTCACCCCTCCACTTT. This sequence joins TRBV9 and TRBJ1-6; D may be TRBD1 (6 bases). Per germline, CDR1 SGDLS and CDR2 YYNGEE. V shed 4 bases and J shed 10 bases, with 15 bases lying between them. The CDR3 is 14 amino acids.